This T cell receptor (beta chain) was retrieved from a study of Tregs in tolerant kidney transplant recipients. This clone is judged large. As yet, its antigen is unknown. Profiled with immunoSEQ multiplex PCR; TCRdb holds only in-frame clones, not every one. The sample has 6,500 to 10,000 clones, 45% to 55% seen once. The V and J ends lost 2 bases and 2 bases respectively, with 4 bases between them. CDR1 MNHEY and CDR2 SVGAGI come from the germline V gene. This CDR3 is built from 13 residues. Sequencing was carried out using CD4+ T cells from blood cultured with allogeneic cells. This chain joins TRBV6-5 and TRBJ1-3; D call uncertain. The receptor's source is a human donor in good health. The CDR3 nucleotides read TGTGCCAGCAGTTACGTCCCTGGAAACACCATATATTTT. It specifies CASSYVPGNTIYF.